Listed below are T cell receptor beta chains from one sample, sequenced in a study of CD8+ T cells in alopecia areata. Only in-frame clones appear in the TCRdb table, and some are missing; sequencing was by immunoSEQ multiplex PCR. The data hold 150,000 to 180,000 clones, with about 50% observed a single time. The sample in question was CD8+ T cells sorted from blood, obtained at week 0. The receptors originated from a human donor with alopecia areata. CDR3s include the opening cysteine and the closing phenylalanine or tryptophan. A D gene is named only where the DNA matches it firmly. Size tells how often a clone was seen (once, few, many) or the class of an expanded clone, and some rows leave it out.

abundance,d_gene,j_gene,v_gene,CDR3aa,CDR3nt
-,-,TRBJ2-1,TRBV29-1,CSALSLGKENEQFF,TGCAGCGCCCTATCCCTGGGAAAGGAGAATGAGCAGTTCTTC
-,-,TRBJ2-7,TRBV30,CAWTMQGLGEQYF,TGTGCCTGGACCATGCAAGGCTTGGGGGAGCAGTACTTC
few,-,TRBJ1-1,TRBV7-2,CASRQGNTEAFF,TGTGCCAGCAGGCAGGGAAACACTGAAGCTTTCTTT
-,TRBD1,TRBJ2-5,TRBV29-1,CSVENRGDQYF,TGCAGCGTTGAAAACAGGGGAGACCAGTACTTC
few,TRBD1,TRBJ2-2,TRBV4-3,CASSWDRGTGELFF,TGCGCCAGCAGCTGGGACAGGGGCACCGGGGAGCTGTTTTTT
-,-,TRBJ2-7,TRBV6-5,CASSYSERGYDEQYF,TGTGCCAGCAGTTACTCGGAAAGGGGGTACGACGAGCAGTACTTC
-,-,TRBJ2-3,TRBV5-1,CASSLEGTVTDTQYF,TGCGCCAGCAGCTTGGAGGGGACGGTCACAGATACGCAGTATTTT
-,-,TRBJ2-7,TRBV5-6,CASSLVGDSYEQYF,TGTGCCAGCAGCTTGGTGGGAGACTCCTACGAGCAGTACTTC
few,TRBD2,TRBJ2-1,TRBV4-1,CASSQVSSGGAMTGEQFF,TGCGCCAGCAGCCAAGTGTCTAGCGGGGGGGCCATGACTGGTGAGCAGTTCTTC
-,TRBD1,TRBJ2-5,TRBV23-1,CASSQDTGVRETQYF,TGCGCCAGCAGTCAAGACACAGGGGTGAGAGAGACCCAGTACTTC
few,TRBD2,TRBJ2-3,TRBV4-3,CASSHPGSGGARDTQYF,TGCGCCAGCAGCCACCCCGGCAGCGGGGGGGCACGAGATACGCAGTATTTT
-,-,TRBJ1-5,TRBV27,CASSLGVVGNQPQHF,TGTGCCAGCAGTTTGGGGGTTGTGGGCAATCAGCCCCAGCATTTT
-,-,TRBJ2-7,TRBV2,CASSDGYEQYF,TGTGCCAGCAGTGACGGATACGAGCAGTACTTC
once,-,TRBJ1-4,TRBV10-3,CAISEFNYRLNEKLFF,TGTGCCATCAGTGAGTTTAATTACAGACTTAATGAAAAACTGTTTTTT
-,-,TRBJ2-1,TRBV30,CAWSRQGGAGDEQFF,TGTGCCTGGAGCCGGCAGGGGGGGGCCGGAGATGAGCAGTTCTTC
few,-,TRBJ2-3,TRBV7-9,CASSSPEAGSTDTQYF,TGTGCCAGCAGCTCCCCGGAGGCGGGGAGCACAGATACGCAGTATTTT
-,TRBD2,TRBJ2-3,TRBV7-9,CASSLAGGTDTQYF,TGTGCCAGCAGCTTAGCCGGGGGGACAGATACGCAGTATTTT
-,-,TRBJ1-1,TRBV7-9,CASSLMGTEAFF,TGTGCCAGCAGCTTAATGGGGACTGAAGCTTTCTTT
-,-,TRBJ1-1,TRBV19,CASTYTDTEAFF,TGTGCCAGCACTTACACGGATACTGAAGCTTTCTTT
-,TRBD1,TRBJ1-5,TRBV28,CASRTGRQPQHF,TGTGCCAGCCGGACAGGTCGACAGCCCCAGCATTTT
-,-,TRBJ1-2,TRBV5-6,CASSSDHGYTF,TGTGCCAGCAGCTCGGACCATGGCTACACCTTC
-,-,TRBJ2-5,TRBV7-9,CASSLSATKQETQYF,TGTGCCAGCAGTCTTTCCGCGACGAAGCAAGAGACCCAGTACTTC
-,-,TRBJ2-5,TRBV30,CAWSVLVGFETQYF,TGTGCCTGGAGTGTACTGGTGGGGTTCGAGACCCAGTACTTC
-,-,TRBJ1-5,TRBV4-1,CASSQVETDINQPQHF,TGCGCCAGCAGCCAAGTGGAGACAGACATCAATCAGCCCCAGCATTTT
-,-,TRBJ1-2,TRBV6-5,CASSYLGPANYGYTF,TGTGCCAGCAGTTACCTCGGACCAGCTAACTATGGCTACACCTTC
-,-,TRBJ1-5,TRBV4-3,CASSRLLDRDQPQHF,TGCGCCAGCAGCCGCTTGCTGGACAGAGATCAGCCCCAGCATTTT
few,-,TRBJ2-7,TRBV30,CAWRGSDLYEQYF,TGTGCCTGGAGGGGCAGTGACCTCTACGAGCAGTACTTC
-,TRBD1,TRBJ2-5,TRBV28,CASSSARQGASEETQYF,TGTGCCAGCAGTTCCGCAAGACAGGGGGCCTCGGAAGAGACCCAGTACTTC
once,-,TRBJ2-1,TRBV30,CAWSEPRDEQFF,TGTGCCTGGAGCGAGCCCCGGGATGAGCAGTTCTTC
-,-,TRBJ2-1,TRBV30,CAWTTGSYNEQFF,TGTGCCTGGACCACAGGGAGTTACAATGAGCAGTTCTTC
-,-,TRBJ2-7,TRBV18,CASSPGGYEQYF,TGTGCCAGCTCACCAGGGGGCTACGAGCAGTACTTC
-,TRBD2,TRBJ2-3,TRBV9,CASSVGERGGTDTQYF,TGTGCCAGCAGCGTAGGGGAGCGGGGGGGCACAGATACGCAGTATTTT
few,-,TRBJ2-3,TRBV30,CAWSRGTDTQYF,TGTGCCTGGAGTCGGGGGACAGATACGCAGTATTTT
-,-,TRBJ1-5,TRBV4-1,CASSQGGGTVNQPQHF,TGCGCCAGCAGCCAAGGAGGAGGGACGGTCAATCAGCCCCAGCATTTT
few,TRBD2,TRBJ2-1,TRBV29-1,CSVGSGAEQFF,TGCAGCGTAGGGAGCGGGGCTGAGCAGTTCTTC
-,-,TRBJ2-3,TRBV5-4,CASSLDGYTDTQYF,TGTGCCAGCAGCTTGGATGGTTACACAGATACGCAGTATTTT
-,-,TRBJ2-5,TRBV4-3,CASSQDTGARETQYF,TGCGCCAGCAGCCAAGATACAGGCGCGAGGGAGACCCAGTACTTC
once,-,TRBJ2-2,TRBV29-1,CSVMTAGELFF,TGCAGCGTGATGACAGCCGGGGAGCTGTTTTTT
few,TRBD2,TRBJ2-1,TRBV29-1,CSVELAGYYNEQFF,TGCAGCGTTGAGCTAGCGGGGTATTACAATGAGCAGTTCTTC
-,-,TRBJ1-1,TRBV7-8,CASSETSMNTEAFF,TGTGCCAGCAGCGAAACAAGCATGAACACTGAAGCTTTCTTT
-,-,TRBJ2-7,TRBV9,CASSVGLGSSYEQYF,TGTGCCAGCAGCGTAGGGTTGGGGAGCTCCTACGAGCAGTACTTC
once,TRBD2,TRBJ2-3,TRBV9,CASSVSGGVTDTQYF,TGTGCCAGCAGCGTAAGCGGGGGCGTCACAGATACGCAGTATTTT
-,-,TRBJ1-2,TRBV5-1,CASSLKGQHGYTF,TGCGCCAGCAGCTTGAAAGGACAGCATGGCTACACCTTC
-,TRBD2,TRBJ2-4,TRBV6-5,CASSPKAGGIQYF,TGTGCCAGCTCTCCTAAGGCGGGGGGCATTCAGTACTTC
-,TRBD2,TRBJ2-7,TRBV5-4,CASSGWGGDTYEQYF,TGTGCCAGCAGCGGTTGGGGGGGAGATACCTACGAGCAGTACTTC
-,-,TRBJ1-1,TRBV30,CAWTYRGKMNTEAFF,TGTGCCTGGACTTACCGGGGCAAAATGAACACTGAAGCTTTCTTT
few,-,TRBJ1-2,TRBV29-1,CSVETVAAGGYTF,TGCAGCGTTGAAACGGTGGCCGCCGGCGGCTACACCTTC
-,-,TRBJ2-7,TRBV4-3,CASSQEYRGHEQYF,TGCGCCAGCAGCCAAGAGTACCGGGGCCACGAGCAGTACTTC
-,-,TRBJ1-1,TRBV29-1,CSVAPSSEAFF,TGCAGCGTTGCCCCCAGCTCTGAAGCTTTCTTT
-,TRBD1,TRBJ1-5,TRBV6-5,CASSQTGGNQPQHF,TGTGCCAGCAGTCAAACAGGGGGTAATCAGCCCCAGCATTTT
-,-,TRBJ1-2,TRBV6-1,CASSESGFWGDGYTF,TGTGCCAGCAGTGAAAGTGGGTTTTGGGGGGATGGCTACACCTTC
-,-,TRBJ1-4,TRBV9,CASSVATADPYEKLFF,TGTGCCAGCAGCGTAGCGACGGCAGATCCCTATGAAAAACTGTTTTTT
-,-,TRBJ2-7,TRBV13,CASSLRGGLDEQYF,TGTGCCAGCAGCTTAAGGGGCGGTTTAGACGAGCAGTACTTC